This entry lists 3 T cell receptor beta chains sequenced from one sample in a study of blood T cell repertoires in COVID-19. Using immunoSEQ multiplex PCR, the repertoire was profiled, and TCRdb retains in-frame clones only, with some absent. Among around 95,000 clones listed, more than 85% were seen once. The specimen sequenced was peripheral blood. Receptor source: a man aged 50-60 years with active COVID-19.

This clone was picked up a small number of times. The CDR3 spells CASSSTGVVGYTF. CDR3 nucleotides: TGCGCCAGCAGCTCGACAGGGGTGGTTGGCTACACCTTC. The chain links TRBV5-1 to TRBJ1-2; 8 bases fit TRBD1. The CDR3 has 13 amino acids. V dropped 3 bases and J dropped 7; count of bases not matched to a gene: 5. Germline V gives CDR1 SGHRS, CDR2 YFSETQ. Together with reference TRBV5-1 and TRBJ1-2, the CDR3 gives the full variable domain: KAGVTQTPRYLIKTRGQQVTLSCSPISGHRSVSWYQQTPGQGLQFLFEYFSETQRNKGNFPGRFSGRQFSNSRSEMNVSTLELGDSALYLCASSSTGVVGYTFGSGTRLTVV.

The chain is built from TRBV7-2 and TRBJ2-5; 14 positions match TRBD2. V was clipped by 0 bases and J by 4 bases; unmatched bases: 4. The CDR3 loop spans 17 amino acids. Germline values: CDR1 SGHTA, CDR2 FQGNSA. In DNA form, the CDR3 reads TGTGCCAGCAGCTTAGCTCAGGGACTAGCGGGAGTAGAGACCCAGTACTTC. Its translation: CASSLAQGLAGVETQYF.

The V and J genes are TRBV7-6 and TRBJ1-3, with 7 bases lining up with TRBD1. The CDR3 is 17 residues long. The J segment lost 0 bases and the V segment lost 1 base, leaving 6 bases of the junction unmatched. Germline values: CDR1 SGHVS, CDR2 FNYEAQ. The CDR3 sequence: CASSLEGAQSSGNTIYF. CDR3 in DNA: TGTGCCAGCAGCTTAGAGGGGGCACAGAGCTCTGGAAACACCATATATTTT.